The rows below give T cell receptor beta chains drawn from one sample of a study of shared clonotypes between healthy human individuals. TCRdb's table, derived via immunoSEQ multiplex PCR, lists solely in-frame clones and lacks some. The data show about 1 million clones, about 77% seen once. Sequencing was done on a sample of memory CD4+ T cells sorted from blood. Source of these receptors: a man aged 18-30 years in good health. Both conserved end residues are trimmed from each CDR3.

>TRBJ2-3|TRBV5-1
ASRTSGGAEDTQY
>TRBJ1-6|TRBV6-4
ASSESRVDNSPLH
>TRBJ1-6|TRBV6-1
ASRVDRPNSPLH
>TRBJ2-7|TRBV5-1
ASSRGVVAYEQY
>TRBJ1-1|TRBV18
ASSPRLGEGNTEAF
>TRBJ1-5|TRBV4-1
ASSQDGVAQPNQPQH
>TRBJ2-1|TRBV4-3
ASSQERAGYNEQF
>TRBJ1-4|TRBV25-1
ASSEYRGQREKLF
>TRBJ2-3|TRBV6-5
ASSYGNSLTDTQY
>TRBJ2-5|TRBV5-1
ASSYGTQETQY
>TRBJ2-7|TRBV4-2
ASSQEDRAGEQY
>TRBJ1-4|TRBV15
ATSRDGLNEKLF
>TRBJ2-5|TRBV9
ASSLERLAGSETQY
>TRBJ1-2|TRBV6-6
ASSLVSNYGYT